This T cell receptor (beta chain) was observed in a study of glioma-infiltrating T cells. Using RNA template, CDR3s of TCR alpha and beta were amplified with iRepertoire arm-PCR. Each CDR3 protein is one row after TCRdb ran MiXCR on the multiplex PCR reads. The sample comprises about 22,000 distinct CDR3 sequences, approximately 25% of which are singletons, and about 12% rests with the top ten. The germline gives CDR1 MDHEN, CDR2 SYDVKM. Trimming took off 6 bases at V and 0 bases at J, with 6 bases between the two ends. This CDR3 contains 13 residues. This clonotype was found many times. The receptor was derived from a human donor with low-grade glioma or glioblastoma, undergoing nonglioma brain surgery, or in good health (not recorded which). The chain recombines TRBV28 with TRBJ1-5; no definite D call. Sequenced sample: glioma tissue, nonneoplastic brain tissue, or PBMCs (not recorded which). As DNA, the CDR3 is TGTGCCAGCAGAGTGGATAGCAATCAGCCCCAGCATTTT. Protein product: CASRVDSNQPQHF.